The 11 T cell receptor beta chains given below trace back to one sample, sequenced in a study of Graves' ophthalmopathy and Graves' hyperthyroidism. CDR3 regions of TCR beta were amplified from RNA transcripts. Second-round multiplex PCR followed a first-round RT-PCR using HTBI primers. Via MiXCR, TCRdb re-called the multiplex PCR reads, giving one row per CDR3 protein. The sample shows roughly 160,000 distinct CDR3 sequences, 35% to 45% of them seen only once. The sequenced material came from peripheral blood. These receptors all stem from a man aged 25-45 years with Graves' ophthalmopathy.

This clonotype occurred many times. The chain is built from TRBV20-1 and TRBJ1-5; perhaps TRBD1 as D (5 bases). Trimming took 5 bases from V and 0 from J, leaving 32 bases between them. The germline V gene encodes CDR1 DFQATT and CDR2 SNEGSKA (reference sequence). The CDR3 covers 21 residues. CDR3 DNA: TGCAGTGCTTCGACTGCCCTTCCCAAGACAGATTCTTATGATAGCAATCAGCCCCAGCATTTT. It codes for CSASTALPKTDSYDSNQPQHF.

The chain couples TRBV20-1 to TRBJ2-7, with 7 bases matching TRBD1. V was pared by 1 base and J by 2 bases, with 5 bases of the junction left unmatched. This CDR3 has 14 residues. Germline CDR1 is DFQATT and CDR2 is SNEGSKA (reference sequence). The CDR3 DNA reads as TGCAGTGCTAGAGTAGGGGGCGGTACCTACGAGCAGTACTTC. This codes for CSARVGGGTYEQYF.

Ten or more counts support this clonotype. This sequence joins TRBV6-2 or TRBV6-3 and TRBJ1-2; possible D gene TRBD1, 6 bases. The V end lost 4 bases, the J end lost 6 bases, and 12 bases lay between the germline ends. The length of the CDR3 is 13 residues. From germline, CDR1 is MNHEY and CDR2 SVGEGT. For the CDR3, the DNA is TGTGCCAGCAGTTCGATACAGGGTCATGGCTACACCTTC. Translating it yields CASSSIQGHGYTF.

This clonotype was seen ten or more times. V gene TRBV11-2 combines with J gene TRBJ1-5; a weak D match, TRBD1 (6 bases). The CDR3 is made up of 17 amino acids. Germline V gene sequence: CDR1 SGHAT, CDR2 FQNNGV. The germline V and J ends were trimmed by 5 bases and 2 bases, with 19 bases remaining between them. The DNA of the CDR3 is TGTGCCAGCAGCCCTCGGGGGGGGGCGGTAGGCAATCAGCCCCAGCATTTT. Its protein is CASSPRGGAVGNQPQHF.

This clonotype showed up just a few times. In DNA form, the CDR3 reads TGTGCGACACTGGAGATCTACGAGCAGTACTTC. Encoded protein: CATLEIYEQYF. The rearrangement uses TRBV12-3 or TRBV12-4 and TRBJ2-7; D is ambiguous. The CDR3 contains 11 residues.

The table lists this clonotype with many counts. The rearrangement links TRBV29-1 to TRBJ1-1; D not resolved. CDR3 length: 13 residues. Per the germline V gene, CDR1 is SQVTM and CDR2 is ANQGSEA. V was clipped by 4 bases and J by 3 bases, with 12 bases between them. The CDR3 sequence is CSVVRQRDTEAFF. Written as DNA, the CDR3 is TGCAGCGTTGTCCGACAAAGGGACACTGAAGCTTTCTTT.

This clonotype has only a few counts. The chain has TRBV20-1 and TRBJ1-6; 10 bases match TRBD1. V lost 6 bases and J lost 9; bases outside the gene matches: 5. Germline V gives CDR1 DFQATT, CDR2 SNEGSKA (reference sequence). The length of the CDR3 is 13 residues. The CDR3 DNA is TGCAGTGCGGGGACAGGGGCCTCTTCACCCCTCCACTTT. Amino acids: CSAGTGASSPLHF.

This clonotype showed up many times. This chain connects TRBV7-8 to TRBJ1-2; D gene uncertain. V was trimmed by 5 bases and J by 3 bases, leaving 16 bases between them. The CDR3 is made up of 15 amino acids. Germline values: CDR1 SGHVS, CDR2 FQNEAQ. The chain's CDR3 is CASSPSARFDYGYTF. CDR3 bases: TGTGCCAGCAGCCCCAGTGCGAGGTTCGACTATGGCTACACCTTC. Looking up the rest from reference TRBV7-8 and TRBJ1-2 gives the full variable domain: GAGVSQSPRYKVAKRGQDVALRCDPISGHVSLFWYQQALGQGPEFLTYFQNEAQLDKSGLPSDRFFAERPEGSVSTLKIQRTQQEDSAVYLCASSPSARFDYGYTFGSGTRLTVV.

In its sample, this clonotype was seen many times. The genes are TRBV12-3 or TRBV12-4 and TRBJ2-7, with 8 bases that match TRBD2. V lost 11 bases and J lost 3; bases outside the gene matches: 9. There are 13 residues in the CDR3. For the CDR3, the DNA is TGTGCCGTCGGGCTCGGGGGGGTCTACGAGCAGTACTTC. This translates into CAVGLGGVYEQYF.

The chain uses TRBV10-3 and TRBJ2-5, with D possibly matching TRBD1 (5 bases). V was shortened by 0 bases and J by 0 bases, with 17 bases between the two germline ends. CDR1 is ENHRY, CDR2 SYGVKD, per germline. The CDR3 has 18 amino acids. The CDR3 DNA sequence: TGTGCCATCAGTGAGTCGTATAAGGACACCCAGTACCAAGAGACCCAGTACTTC. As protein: CAISESYKDTQYQETQYF.

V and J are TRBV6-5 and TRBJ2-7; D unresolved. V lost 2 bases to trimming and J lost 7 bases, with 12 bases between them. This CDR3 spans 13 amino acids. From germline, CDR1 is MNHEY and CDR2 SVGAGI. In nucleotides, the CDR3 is TGTGCCAGCAGTTACACTGACGGTGGGGAGCAGTACTTC. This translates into CASSYTDGGEQYF.